These T cell receptor beta chains were read from a single sample in a study of blood T cell repertoires in COVID-19. TCRdb keeps only in-frame clones here, not all; method: immunoSEQ multiplex PCR. The sample holds some 160,000 clones, approximately 91% seen once. Sequencing was done on a sample of peripheral blood. These receptors originate from a young man with COVID-19, enrolled during active disease. Both conserved end residues are part of each CDR3. The D gene is left open where the match is weak. Rows give clone size only sometimes, using once, few, many, or a class for an expanded clone.

v_call,j_call,clone_size,d_call,cdr3_nt,cdr3_aa
TRBV9,TRBJ2-7,once,TRBD2,TGTGCCAGCAGCGTAACGGGCGGGAGCTCCTACGAGCAGTACTTC,CASSVTGGSSYEQYF
TRBV28,TRBJ1-4,NA,TRBD1,TGTGCCAGCAGTAGTCCGGGACAGCATGAAAAACTGCTTTTT,CASSSPGQHEKLLF
TRBV14,TRBJ2-7,NA,TRBD1,TGTGCCAGCAGCCCCCGGACAGGGTCCTACGAGCAGTACTTC,CASSPRTGSYEQYF
TRBV9,TRBJ2-7,NA,TRBD2,TGTGCCAGCAGCGTAGAGGGACTAGCGGGAGTTGGGGAGCAGTACTTC,CASSVEGLAGVGEQYF
TRBV7-2,TRBJ1-2,NA,NA,TGTGCCAGCAGCTTAGCTCGCAGAAACTATGGCTACACCTTC,CASSLARRNYGYTF
TRBV28,TRBJ1-1,NA,NA,TGTGCCAGCCGACTGGGGGGGAACACTGAAGCTTTCTTT,CASRLGGNTEAFF
TRBV2,TRBJ2-1,NA,NA,TGTGCCAGCATTTGGGGTAGCGGAACTAACAAAGAGCAGTTCTTC,CASIWGSGTNKEQFF
TRBV24-1,TRBJ2-1,NA,TRBD2,TGTGCCACCAGTGATCCGAGACTAGCGGGAGTCCTGGGTGAGCAGTTCTTC,CATSDPRLAGVLGEQFF
TRBV9,TRBJ2-1,NA,TRBD1,TGTGCCAGCAGCGGCTACCCGGGACAGGGCGGGGATGAGCAGTTCTTC,CASSGYPGQGGDEQFF
TRBV4-3,TRBJ1-4,few,NA,TGCGCCAGCAGCCAAGAAGGAGGCGGGAGGAGGGAAAAACTGTTTTTT,CASSQEGGGRREKLFF
TRBV6-5,TRBJ1-1,NA,NA,TGTGCCAGCAGGCGGGGGGGCTCGAACACTGAAGCTTTCTTT,CASRRGGSNTEAFF
TRBV23-1,TRBJ1-5,NA,NA,TGCGCCACCCCAGGGCCATATCAGCCCCAGCATTTT,CATPGPYQPQHF
TRBV7-4,TRBJ2-2,NA,NA,TGTGCCAGCAGCTTACCCCGGACACAGAACACCGGGGAGCTGTTTTTT,CASSLPRTQNTGELFF